The 21 T cell receptor beta chains below were found in one sample sequenced in a study of shared clonotypes between healthy human individuals. Assay: immunoSEQ multiplex PCR; the TCRdb copy retains only in-frame clones and omits some. The sample contains about 2.4 million clones, roughly 93% of which appear only once. The sample consisted of naive CD4+ T cells from PBMCs. Sample subset: CD45RA+ positively selected. These receptors originate from a man aged 18 to 35 in good health. Some clones in this sample may be carry-over from other donors' samples.

About this clone: Other DNA sequences in this specimen translate into the identical CDR3. V and J are TRBV6-1 and TRBJ2-6; 7 bases map to TRBD2. Germline V gene data show CDR1 as MNHNS and CDR2 as SASEGT. J gave up 0 bases and V 6 bases, and 2 bases lay outside the gene matches. The CDR3 has 15 residues. The CDR3 reads CASRSGGSGANVLTF. CDR3 DNA sequence: TGTGCCAGCAGGTCGGGGGGCTCTGGGGCCAACGTCCTGACTTTC.

The chain links TRBV7-2 to TRBJ1-1; 7 bases line up with TRBD1. With 3 bases clipped from V and 2 bases from J, the junction kept 9 bases outside the gene matches. The CDR3 is made up of 16 amino acids. The germline gives CDR1 SGHTA, CDR2 FQGNSA. The CDR3 is CASSFARGVTNTEAFF. CDR3 nucleotides: TGTGCCAGCAGCTTCGCCAGGGGGGTTACTAACACTGAAGCTTTCTTT.

The chain recombines TRBV28 with TRBJ2-7, with a possible D match to TRBD1 (6 bases). Trimming pared 6 bases from V and 0 bases from J, leaving 12 bases between. CDR1 is MDHEN and CDR2 is SYDVKM in the germline V gene. The CDR3 has 14 amino acids. CDR3 protein: CASRLQGFSYEQYF. In DNA, the CDR3 is TGTGCCAGCAGGCTACAGGGATTCTCCTACGAGCAGTACTTC.

This chain links TRBV19 with TRBJ2-7; TRBD1 might be the D (7 bases). Germline CDR1 reads LNHDA; CDR2 reads SQIVND (reference sequence). Trimming stripped 3 bases from V and 7 bases from J, with 19 bases between. This CDR3 has 15 residues. The CDR3 here is CASSIKGRGATEQYF. The CDR3 region has the DNA TGTGCCAGTAGTATCAAGGGCAGGGGGGCCACAGAGCAGTACTTC.

This chain joins TRBV5-1 and TRBJ1-2; D not resolved. With 0 bases removed from V and 4 bases from J, the gap between germline ends came to 4 bases. This CDR3 contains 12 residues. Germline V CDR1 and CDR2: SGHRS, YFSETQ. CDR3 bases: TGCGCCAGCAGCTTGGGAGTCTATGGCTACACCTTC. Encoded protein: CASSLGVYGYTF. Combining the CDR3 with reference TRBV5-1 and TRBJ1-2 gives the whole variable domain KAGVTQTPRYLIKTRGQQVTLSCSPISGHRSVSWYQQTPGQGLQFLFEYFSETQRNKGNFPGRFSGRQFSNSRSEMNVSTLELGDSALYLCASSLGVYGYTFGSGTRLTVV.

The chain couples TRBV2 to TRBJ1-2; 7 bases align to TRBD1. This CDR3 comprises 16 residues. V lost 2 bases and J lost 4; bases outside the gene matches: 10. From germline, CDR1 is SNHLY and CDR2 FYNNEI. CDR3 sequence (DNA): TGTGCCAGCAGTGAACGGCGGGGACAGCTTACCTATGGCTACACCTTC. It codes for CASSERRGQLTYGYTF.

This clone was observed once. CDR3 DNA sequence: TGTGCCAGCAGCCAAACAGGGGGCCCAGCGCCCCAGCATTTT. Amino acids: CASSQTGGPAPQHF. The rearrangement uses TRBV2 and TRBJ1-5; 9 positions match TRBD1. This CDR3 is built from 14 residues. V was clipped by 6 bases and J by 9 bases; unmatched bases: 9. CDR1 SNHLY and CDR2 FYNNEI come from the germline V gene. Drawing the rest from reference TRBV2 and TRBJ1-5, the complete variable domain is EPEVTQTPSHQVTQMGQEVILRCVPISNHLYFYWYRQILGQKVEFLVSFYNNEISEKSEIFDDQFSVERPDGSNFTLKIRSTKLEDSAMYFCASSQTGGPAPQHFGDGTRLSIL.

The V and J genes are TRBV7-2 and TRBJ2-1; 8 bases map to TRBD2. Germline V gene data show CDR1 as SGHTA and CDR2 as FQGNSA. This CDR3 region has 16 residues. The V and J ends lost 1 base and 1 base, in that order; junction bases with no gene match: 3. The CDR3 nucleotides are TGTGCCAGCAGCTTAGGACTAGCGCAATCCTACAATGAGCAGTTCTTC. Residues: CASSLGLAQSYNEQFF.

V usage is TRBV30 and J usage is TRBJ1-4, with a weak D call TRBD1 (5 bases). The V and J ends lost 4 bases and 4 bases respectively, with 16 bases between them. This CDR3 contains 15 residues. The germline CDR1 and CDR2 sequences are GTSNPN and SVGIG (reference sequence). The CDR3, as DNA: TGTGCCTGGACTCTACCGGGACGGATTAATGAAAAACTGTTTTTT. It is translated as CAWTLPGRINEKLFF. Supplemented by reference TRBV30 and TRBJ1-4, the full variable domain reads SQTIHQWPATLVQPVGSPLSLECTVEGTSNPNLYWYRQAAGRGLQLLFYSVGIGQISSEVPQNLSASRPQDRQFILSSKKLLLSDSGFYLCAWTLPGRINEKLFFGSGTQLSVL.

CDR3 sequence reads: CASSPSSTTLGNTIYF. For the CDR3, the DNA is TGTGCCAGCAGCCCGAGCTCAACGACACTCGGAAACACCATATATTTT. V is TRBV9 and J is TRBJ1-3, with no clear D. Deletions cut 4 bases from V and 4 bases from J, with 18 bases between. Germline CDR1 is SGDLS and CDR2 is YYNGEE. The CDR3 covers 16 residues. Looking up the rest from reference TRBV9 and TRBJ1-3 gives the full variable domain: DSGVTQTPKHLITATGQRVTLRCSPRSGDLSVYWYQQSLDQGLQFLIQYYNGEERAKGNILERFSAQQFPDLHSELNLSSLELGDSALYFCASSPSSTTLGNTIYFGEGSWLTVV.

The V gene is TRBV29-1, the J gene TRBJ2-3; 10 bases line up with TRBD2. The CDR3 runs to 17 residues. Germline V CDR1 and CDR2: SQVTM, ANQGSEA. V lost 4 bases, J lost 0 bases, and 10 bases stayed unmatched. The CDR3 sequence is CSVAGLAEPGSTDTQYF. CDR3 DNA sequence: TGCAGCGTTGCCGGACTAGCGGAACCTGGAAGCACAGATACGCAGTATTTT.

Turning to this clone: Distinct nucleotide sequences in the sample also encode this CDR3. V usage is TRBV7-2 and J usage is TRBJ2-7, with no clear D. Trimming took 5 bases from V and 0 from J, leaving 5 bases between them. The length of the CDR3 is 12 residues. CDR1 and CDR2 from the germline V gene are SGHTA and FQGNSA. CDR3 coding DNA: TGTGCCAGCAGCCTATTCTCCTACGAGCAGTACTTC. It codes for CASSLFSYEQYF.

The chain links TRBV18 to TRBJ1-1; maybe TRBD1 (6 bases). V lost 0 bases, J lost 8 bases, and 13 bases lay in between. The length of the CDR3 is 14 residues. The germline V gene has CDR1 KGHSH and CDR2 LQKENI. The CDR3 DNA sequence: TGTGCCAGCTCACCACCCGGCAGGGGCGGCGAAGCTTTCTTT. It codes for CASSPPGRGGEAFF.

The gene calls are TRBV28 and TRBJ2-7; D is unresolved. CDR1 is MDHEN, CDR2 SYDVKM, per germline. The CDR3 extends over 13 amino acids. The V and J ends lost 3 bases and 2 bases respectively, with 8 bases between them. CDR3 sequence: CASSFSRTYEQYF. The CDR3 DNA follows: TGTGCCAGCAGTTTTTCCAGGACCTACGAGCAGTACTTC. Full variable domain (rest looked up from reference TRBV28 and TRBJ2-7): DVKVTQSSRYLVKRTGEKVFLECVQDMDHENMFWYRQDPGLGLRLIYFSYDVKMKEKGDIPEGYSVSREKKERFSLILESASTNQTSMYLCASSFSRTYEQYFGPGTRLTVT.

J is TRBJ2-2 and V is TRBV5-6, with TRBD1 as a possible D gene (5 bases). V was pared by 1 base and J by 4 bases, with 14 bases between. This CDR3 is built from 16 residues. Germline assignment: CDR1 SGHDT and CDR2 YYEEEE. This CDR3 is CASSLLSAGITGELFF. Written as DNA, the CDR3 is TGTGCCAGCAGCTTGTTGTCCGCAGGGATCACCGGGGAGCTGTTTTTT.

V is TRBV28 and J is TRBJ1-2, with D unresolved. The germline V and J ends were trimmed by 6 bases and 0 bases, with 8 bases remaining between them. The V gene's germline CDR1 is MDHEN and CDR2 SYDVKM. The CDR3 totals 13 residues. The CDR3 bases are TGTGCCAGCAGCATCGGGGCTAACTATGGCTACACCTTC. Translating gives CASSIGANYGYTF.

V and J are TRBV28 and TRBJ2-5; either TRBD1 or TRBD2 may supply D (6 bases each). Trimming shortened V by 5 bases and J by 2 bases, and 12 bases separated the two germline ends. CDR1 and CDR2 from the germline V gene are MDHEN and SYDVKM. The CDR3 length is 14 residues. The CDR3 reads CASSPPGAQETQYF. The CDR3 nucleotides are TGTGCCAGCAGTCCCCCGGGGGCTCAAGAGACCCAGTACTTC.

V is TRBV4-2 and J is TRBJ2-1, with 11 bases that match TRBD2. The CDR3 loop spans 16 amino acids. Losses at the gene ends were 1 base for V and 3 bases for J; bases not matched to a gene: 2. Germline CDR1 reads LGHNA; CDR2 reads YNFKEQ. Here the CDR3 reads CASSQAGLAVYNEQFF. As DNA, the CDR3 is TGTGCCAGCAGCCAAGCGGGACTAGCGGTCTACAATGAGCAGTTCTTC.

The chain is built from TRBV11-2 and TRBJ2-3, with D uncertain. Germline CDR1 is SGHAT and CDR2 is FQNNGV. The CDR3 length is 15 residues. The ends were cut back, 3 bases at V and 2 bases at J, with 12 bases in the middle. The CDR3 region is CASSFLGRDTDTQYF. The DNA of the CDR3 is TGTGCCAGCAGCTTTCTCGGTAGGGACACAGATACGCAGTATTTT.

Concerning this clone: The same CDR3 is also encoded by other DNA sequences in this sample. V usage is TRBV29-1 and J usage is TRBJ2-2; D unclear. The CDR3 extends over 11 amino acids. Trimming removed 6 bases from V and 5 bases from J, with 7 bases in between. Per the germline V gene, CDR1 is SQVTM and CDR2 is ANQGSEA. CDR3: CSVRDTGELFF. Here the CDR3 DNA reads TGCAGCGTCAGAGATACCGGGGAGCTGTTTTTT.

V usage is TRBV5-4 and J usage is TRBJ2-5, with D perhaps TRBD1 or TRBD2 (5 bases each). V lost 1 base and J lost 5, with 12 bases in between. The CDR3 runs 14 residues. Germline V lookup: CDR1 SGHNT, CDR2 YYREEE (reference sequence). This chain's CDR3 is CASSLRGVLETQYF. The CDR3 nucleotides are TGTGCCAGCAGCTTGCGGGGCGTTTTGGAGACCCAGTACTTC. Full variable domain (remainder filled in from reference TRBV5-4 and TRBJ2-5): ETGVTQSPTHLIKTRGQQVTLRCSSQSGHNTVSWYQQALGQGPQFIFQYYREEENGRGNFPPRFSGLQFPNYSSELNVNALELDDSALYLCASSLRGVLETQYFGPGTRLLVL.